The present T cell receptor (beta chain) was sequenced within a study of human T cells and chemical hapten exposure. The library gave individual cDNA molecules unique molecular identifiers. TCRdb used MiXCR to reprocess the RACE reads, holding one entry per CDR3 protein. The table has 380,000 or so distinct CDR3 sequences, around 5.5% seen once; the top ten hold around 8%. CDR1 and CDR2 (germline): SGHRS, YFSETQ. There are 14 residues in the CDR3. Deletions cut 1 base from V and 6 bases from J, with 12 bases between. This sample's time point: pre-sensitization, week 0. Treatment noted: therapeutic diphenylcyclopropenone sensitization with weekly scalp DPC.

The sequence derives from a woman aged 18 to 35 with alopecia areata. Some clones in this sample may be carry-over from other donors' samples. The chain is built from TRBV5-1 and TRBJ2-3, with D tentatively TRBD2 (6 bases). Source: whole blood, taken in connection with sensitization to the hapten diphenylcyclopropenone (DPC). The CDR3 loop is CASSLKAGMDTQYF. The CDR3 region has the DNA TGCGCCAGCAGCTTGAAAGCGGGTATGGATACGCAGTATTTT.